The 27 T cell receptor beta chains below all came from one sample that was sequenced in a study of blood T cell repertoires in COVID-19. Assay: immunoSEQ multiplex PCR; the TCRdb copy retains only in-frame clones and omits some. The table includes 110,000 to 150,000 clones, 80% to 90% detected once. Sequenced input: peripheral blood. Receptor source: a woman in her 50s with acute or convalescent COVID-19.

On this clone: The sample holds other DNA sequences that translate to the same CDR3. The rearrangement uses TRBV11-3 and TRBJ2-2, with D tentatively TRBD2 (6 bases). The CDR3 has 14 amino acids. Germline assignment: CDR1 SGHNT and CDR2 YENEEA. Trimming pared 0 bases from V and 4 bases from J, leaving 6 bases between. CDR3 sequence reads: CASSLEGGTGELFF. The CDR3 nucleotides are TGTGCCAGCAGCTTAGAGGGGGGCACCGGGGAGCTGTTTTTT.

The chain uses TRBV5-1 and TRBJ2-5; 7 nucleotides line up with TRBD2. The V and J ends lost 0 bases and 1 base, in that order; junction bases with no gene match: 0. The CDR3 is 14 residues long. Germline CDR1 reads SGHRS; CDR2 reads YFSETQ. The CDR3 region has the DNA TGCGCCAGCAGCTTGGGCGGGGGCCAAGAGACCCAGTACTTC. This codes for CASSLGGGQETQYF.

The chain employs TRBV20-1 and TRBJ2-5, with no clear D. The CDR3 covers 11 residues. Germline V gene lookup returns CDR1 DFQATT and CDR2 SNEGSKA (reference sequence). Trimming shortened V by 6 bases and J by 0 bases, and 5 bases separated the two germline ends. CDR3 bases: TGCAGTGCCCCGTACCAAGAGACCCAGTACTTC. It translates to CSAPYQETQYF.

The chain is built from TRBV6-5 and TRBJ1-1, with D unresolved. There are 12 residues in the CDR3. V shed 8 bases and J shed 3 bases, with 10 bases lying between them. CDR1 is MNHEY and CDR2 is SVGAGI in the germline V gene. CDR3 in DNA: TGTGCCAGCGACTATGGGGACACTGAAGCTTTCTTT. Translated: CASDYGDTEAFF.

The chain carries TRBV13 and TRBJ2-7; D perhaps matches TRBD1 (5 bases). This CDR3 spans 15 amino acids. The germline V gene encodes CDR1 PRHDT and CDR2 FYEKMQ (reference sequence). V was pared by 5 bases and J by 0 bases, with 14 bases between. The CDR3 is CASSPTGMSSYEQYF. CDR3 DNA sequence: TGTGCCAGCAGCCCTACAGGTATGAGCTCCTACGAGCAGTACTTC.

The rearrangement links TRBV9 to TRBJ2-3; 14 nucleotides agree with TRBD2. Germline V gene lookup returns CDR1 SGDLS and CDR2 YYNGEE. The CDR3 runs 17 residues. V dropped 4 bases and J dropped 1; count of bases not matched to a gene: 5. In nucleotides, the CDR3 is TGTGCCAGCAGCCCCCGGGGACTAGCGGGGGGCACAGATACGCAGTATTTT. Its translation: CASSPRGLAGGTDTQYF.

V and J are TRBV5-4 and TRBJ2-7; no firm D call. The CDR3 spans 15 residues. Trimming shortened V by 1 base and J by 0 bases, and 11 bases separated the two germline ends. The germline V gene encodes CDR1 SGHNT and CDR2 YYREEE (reference sequence). CDR3 coding DNA: TGTGCCAGCAGCTTGCCCAACACAGTCTCCTACGAGCAGTACTTC. Protein product: CASSLPNTVSYEQYF.

The chain combines TRBV15 with TRBJ2-1; possible D gene TRBD1, 6 bases. V dropped 3 bases and J dropped 4 bases, with 25 bases sitting between them. Germline V gene sequence: CDR1 LNHNV, CDR2 YYDKDF (reference sequence). The CDR3 runs to 19 residues. The CDR3 DNA reads TGTGCCACCAGCAGCAACCTGGTTGCGTGGGGGCCCCGTTACAATGAGCAGTTCTTC. This translates into CATSSNLVAWGPRYNEQFF.

This clone is medium-sized in the sample. This chain connects TRBV9 to TRBJ1-1; D may be TRBD1 (5 bases). Looked up from germline, CDR1 is SGDLS and CDR2 is YYNGEE. Trimming removed 3 bases at V and 8 bases at J, with 11 bases between. The CDR3 runs to 12 residues. The CDR3 region is CASSDETEEAFF. The DNA for the CDR3 is TGTGCCAGCAGCGATGAGACAGAGGAAGCTTTCTTT.

The V gene is TRBV4-1, the J gene TRBJ1-2; TRBD1 matches at 9 bases. CDR3 size: 14 residues. J was trimmed by 6 bases and V by 1 base; bases with no gene match: 3. Germline V gene sequence: CDR1 MGHRA, CDR2 YSYEKL. This CDR3 is CASSQVQGANGYTF. The CDR3 DNA follows: TGCGCCAGCAGCCAAGTACAGGGGGCGAATGGCTACACCTTC.

The rearrangement links TRBV10-1 to TRBJ1-1; weak D call: TRBD1 (5 bases). V was pared by 8 bases and J by 1 base, with 14 bases between. The CDR3 totals 14 residues. The germline V gene has CDR1 WNHNN and CDR2 SYGVQD (reference sequence). The CDR3 spells CASSATESNTEAFF. In DNA form, the CDR3 reads TGCGCCAGCTCGGCGACAGAGTCGAACACTGAAGCTTTCTTT.

The chain uses TRBV28 and TRBJ1-1; a possible D gene is TRBD1 (5 bases). Trimming pared 5 bases from V and 1 base from J, leaving 11 bases between. Per germline, CDR1 MDHEN and CDR2 SYDVKM. The length of the CDR3 is 14 residues. CDR3 region: CASSRYRPNTEAFF. The CDR3 coding sequence is TGTGCCAGCAGTCGTTACAGGCCGAACACTGAAGCTTTCTTT.

The chain is built from TRBV19 and TRBJ1-2; 9 nucleotides align to TRBD1. Germline V gene data show CDR1 as LNHDA and CDR2 as SQIVND (reference sequence). The V gene end was trimmed by 6 bases and the J gene end by 4 bases; junction bases not matched to a gene: 6. The CDR3 covers 14 residues. The CDR3 sequence is CASSRGQGSYGYTF. CDR3 bases: TGTGCCAGTAGCCGGGGACAGGGCAGCTATGGCTACACCTTC.

The J gene is TRBJ2-1, the V gene TRBV2; 7 positions agree with TRBD2. Germline loops: CDR1 SNHLY, CDR2 FYNNEI. V was clipped by 6 bases and J by 9 bases; unmatched bases: 5. This CDR3 is built from 12 residues. CDR3 in DNA: TGTGCCAGCAGGTGGGGGGAGGGTGAGCAGTTCTTC. It yields the protein CASRWGEGEQFF. The whole variable domain, filled in from reference TRBV2 and TRBJ2-1, reads EPEVTQTPSHQVTQMGQEVILRCVPISNHLYFYWYRQILGQKVEFLVSFYNNEISEKSEIFDDQFSVERPDGSNFTLKIRSTKLEDSAMYFCASRWGEGEQFFGPGTRLTVL.

The chain uses TRBV12-3 or TRBV12-4 and TRBJ2-5; D might be TRBD1 (6 bases). The CDR3 spans 13 residues. Trimming removed 5 bases at V and 5 bases at J, with 12 bases between. The CDR3 nucleotides read TGTGCCAGCAGTACCTACAGGGTTGAGACCCAGTACTTC. This translates into CASSTYRVETQYF.

This chain connects TRBV5-4 to TRBJ1-2; TRBD1 matches at 8 bases. Germline V gene sequence: CDR1 SGHNT, CDR2 YYREEE (reference sequence). The V segment lost 6 bases and the J segment 4 bases; nucleotides outside the gene matches: 11. The CDR3 length is 15 residues. This CDR3 is CASTLWTGNSYGYTF. CDR3 DNA sequence: TGTGCCAGCACCCTCTGGACAGGGAACTCCTATGGCTACACCTTC.

Written as DNA, the CDR3 is TGTGCCAGCTCACCACAGTCGGGTAATCAGCCCCAGCATTTT. Protein: CASSPQSGNQPQHF. This chain connects TRBV18 to TRBJ1-5; unclear D gene. Trimming stripped 1 base from V and 4 bases from J, with 8 bases between. CDR1 is KGHSH, CDR2 LQKENI, per germline. This CDR3 region has 14 residues. The complete variable domain, with remaining parts taken from reference TRBV18 and TRBJ1-5, reads NAGVMQNPRHLVRRRGQEARLRCSPMKGHSHVYWYRQLPEEGLKFMVYLQKENIIDESGMPKERFSAEFPKEGPSILRIQQVVRGDSAAYFCASSPQSGNQPQHFGDGTRLSIL.

This rearrangement joins TRBV11-2 to TRBJ1-5, with D perhaps matching TRBD1 (5 bases). The V end lost 0 bases, the J end lost 2 bases, and 5 bases lay between the germline ends. The CDR3 totals 14 residues. Per germline, CDR1 SGHAT and CDR2 FQNNGV. The CDR3: CASSLDRGNQPQHF. The CDR3, as DNA: TGTGCCAGCAGCTTAGACAGGGGCAATCAGCCCCAGCATTTT.

CDR3 sequence (DNA): TGTGCCAGCAGCTGGCGGGACAGCTCCTACGAGCAGTACTTC. This sequence encodes CASSWRDSSYEQYF. The chain recombines TRBV7-6 with TRBJ2-7; tentatively, D is TRBD1 (7 bases). Germline assignment: CDR1 SGHVS and CDR2 FNYEAQ. The CDR3 spans 14 residues. V gave up 4 bases and J gave up 0 bases, with 10 bases separating them.

The chain has TRBV5-1 and TRBJ1-4, with TRBD1 matching 7 bases. Germline V lookup: CDR1 SGHRS, CDR2 YFSETQ. This CDR3 is built from 16 residues. The V and J ends lost 4 bases and 7 bases, in that order; junction bases with no gene match: 13. The CDR3 DNA reads TGCGCCAGCAGCCTCCCTGAGACAGGGCGGGGTGAAAAACTGTTTTTT. Protein: CASSLPETGRGEKLFF.

The genes are TRBV14 and TRBJ2-7; D is perhaps TRBD2 (5 bases). The CDR3 loop spans 14 amino acids. The V gene lost 5 bases and the J gene lost 2 bases, with 13 bases spanning the gap. Germline V gene data show CDR1 as SGHDN and CDR2 as FVKESK. The CDR3 is CASSEGPSPYEQYF. CDR3 coding DNA: TGTGCCAGCAGCGAAGGGCCTAGCCCCTACGAGCAGTACTTC.

The V call is TRBV27, the J call TRBJ1-4, with TRBD1 matching 7 bases. This CDR3 contains 15 residues. The ends lost 6 bases at V and 3 bases at J; junction bases unmatched: 7. Germline assignment: CDR1 MNHEY and CDR2 SMNVEV (reference sequence). The CDR3 reads CASSFITGANEKLFF. As DNA, the CDR3 is TGTGCCAGCAGCTTTATTACAGGGGCTAATGAAAAACTGTTTTTT.

This chain links TRBV5-1 with TRBJ1-1; D is undetermined. V was shortened by 4 bases and J by 1 base, with 14 bases between the two germline ends. The CDR3 is made up of 15 amino acids. The germline V gene encodes CDR1 SGHRS and CDR2 YFSETQ. The CDR3, as DNA: TGCGCCAGCAGCCCGGACGGTCGGGGGAACACTGAAGCTTTCTTT. It specifies CASSPDGRGNTEAFF. Full variable domain (rest looked up from reference TRBV5-1 and TRBJ1-1): KAGVTQTPRYLIKTRGQQVTLSCSPISGHRSVSWYQQTPGQGLQFLFEYFSETQRNKGNFPGRFSGRQFSNSRSEMNVSTLELGDSALYLCASSPDGRGNTEAFFGQGTRLTVV.

CDR3 sequence reads: CAEAQGGTGELFF. The CDR3 nucleotides read TGTGCCGAAGCACAGGGGGGCACCGGGGAGCTGTTTTTT. The genes are TRBV6-6 and TRBJ2-2; 8 bases fit TRBD1. The CDR3 runs to 13 residues. J lost 4 bases, V lost 11 bases, and 6 bases had no gene match. CDR1 is MNHNY and CDR2 is SVGAGI in the germline V gene (reference sequence).

The rearrangement joins TRBV12-3 or TRBV12-4 to TRBJ1-5; a weak D match, TRBD1 (6 bases). The CDR3 sequence is 13 residues long. V lost 6 bases and J lost 0, with 6 bases in between. This CDR3 reads CASRDSSNQPQHF. CDR3 DNA sequence: TGTGCCAGCAGGGACAGTAGCAATCAGCCCCAGCATTTT.

The chain carries TRBV19 and TRBJ1-5; TRBD1 might be the D (6 bases). The length of the CDR3 is 15 residues. V was cut by 3 bases and J by 1 base, with 10 bases left in between. Germline V lookup: CDR1 LNHDA, CDR2 SQIVND (reference sequence). CDR3 sequence reads: CASSIGQRSNQPQHF. The CDR3 DNA is TGTGCCAGTAGTATTGGACAGCGAAGCAATCAGCCCCAGCATTTT. The whole variable domain, remainder taken from reference TRBV19 and TRBJ1-5, is DGGITQSPKYLFRKEGQNVTLSCEQNLNHDAMYWYRQDPGQGLRLIYYSQIVNDFQKGDIAEGYSVSREKKESFPLTVTSAQKNPTAFYLCASSIGQRSNQPQHFGDGTRLSIL.

The chain recombines TRBV10-3 with TRBJ2-7; D unclear. Germline V lookup: CDR1 ENHRY, CDR2 SYGVKD. V gave up 7 bases and J gave up 3 bases, with 7 bases separating them. The CDR3 runs 11 residues. As DNA, the CDR3 is TGTGCCATCAAGGCGGACTACGAGCAGTACTTC. As protein: CAIKADYEQYF.